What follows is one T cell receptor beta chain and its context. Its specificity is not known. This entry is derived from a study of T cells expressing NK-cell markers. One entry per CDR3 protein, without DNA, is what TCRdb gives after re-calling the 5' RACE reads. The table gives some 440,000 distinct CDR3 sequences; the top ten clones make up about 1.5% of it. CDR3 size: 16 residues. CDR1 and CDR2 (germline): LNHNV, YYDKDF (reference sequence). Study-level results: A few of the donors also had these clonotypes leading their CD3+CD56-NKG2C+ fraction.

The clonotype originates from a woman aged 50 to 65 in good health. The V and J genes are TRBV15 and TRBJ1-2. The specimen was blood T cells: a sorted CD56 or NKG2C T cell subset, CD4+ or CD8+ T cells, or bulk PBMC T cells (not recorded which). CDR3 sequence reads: CATRGEGDRFLWRYTF.